The 9 T cell receptor beta chains below come from one sample, sequenced in a study of blood T cell repertoires in COVID-19. Profiled with immunoSEQ multiplex PCR; TCRdb holds only in-frame clones, not every one. Of about 98,000 clones listed, approximately 82% are singletons. Material for sequencing was peripheral blood. Source of these receptors: a man in his fifties or sixties with acute or convalescent COVID-19.

The CDR3, as DNA: TGTGCCAGCAGCGTAGAGCGGAGTTCAGATACGCAGTATTTT. Translation: CASSVERSSDTQYF. V and J are TRBV9 and TRBJ2-3, with D maybe TRBD2 (5 bases). The V end was cut by 0 bases, the J end by 4 bases, with 9 bases between. Per germline, CDR1 SGDLS and CDR2 YYNGEE. The CDR3 is made up of 14 amino acids.

The count of this clone is one. The V call is TRBV7-3, the J call TRBJ1-1; TRBD1 agrees at 7 bases. Germline CDR1 reads SGHTA; CDR2 reads FQGTGA. The CDR3 runs to 16 residues. V trimming: 6 bases; J trimming: 0 bases; junction bases outside the gene matches: 10. CDR3 sequence (DNA): TGTGCCAGCAGTCGGACAGGCGACACTATGAACACTGAAGCTTTCTTT. It is translated as CASSRTGDTMNTEAFF.

This rearrangement joins TRBV9 to TRBJ1-6; maybe TRBD1 (5 bases). The CDR3 spans 15 residues. Trimming stripped 3 bases from V and 9 bases from J, with 16 bases between. Germline loops: CDR1 SGDLS, CDR2 YYNGEE. The CDR3 loop is CASSGRREAGSPLHF. As DNA, the CDR3 is TGTGCCAGCAGCGGTCGCAGGGAGGCAGGTTCACCCCTCCACTTT.

The genes are TRBV30 and TRBJ2-7, with 9 nucleotides matching TRBD1. This CDR3 comprises 14 residues. After removal of 1 base from V and 4 bases from J, the junction contained 5 bases not matched to a gene. Germline V gene lookup returns CDR1 GTSNPN and CDR2 SVGIG (reference sequence). The CDR3 DNA follows: TGTGCCTGGAGTGGGGGGACAGGGATTTACGAGCAGTACGTC. Translated, it gives CAWSGGTGIYEQYV.

The chain links TRBV9 to TRBJ2-2; D call uncertain. The V and J ends lost 4 bases and 0 bases respectively, with 7 bases between them. The CDR3 has 14 residues. Germline V gene sequence: CDR1 SGDLS, CDR2 YYNGEE. In DNA, the CDR3 is TGTGCCAGCAGCTTCCAAACGAACACCGGGGAGCTGTTTTTT. This encodes CASSFQTNTGELFF.

This clone was found once. This chain links TRBV3-1 (or the pseudogene TRBV3-2) with TRBJ1-1; 9 positions agree with TRBD1. The CDR3 is 15 amino acids. Per the germline V gene, CDR1 is LGHDT and CDR2 is YNNKEL (reference sequence). V lost 0 bases and J lost 9; bases outside the gene matches: 8. CDR3 DNA: TGTGCCAGCAGCCAAGAGGGGACAGGGTTGGCGAAAGCTTTCTTT. Amino acid sequence: CASSQEGTGLAKAFF.

In this sample, this clone turned up many times. V usage is TRBV28 and J usage is TRBJ1-5, with D maybe TRBD1 (5 bases). The germline V gene has CDR1 MDHEN and CDR2 SYDVKM. V lost 4 bases and J 0 bases, leaving 19 bases between the germline ends. The CDR3 spans 18 residues. CDR3 loop: CASSSPLGTGGSNQPQHF. Here the CDR3 DNA reads TGTGCCAGCAGTTCCCCTTTGGGTACCGGGGGTAGCAATCAGCCCCAGCATTTT. Combining the CDR3 with reference TRBV28 and TRBJ1-5 gives the whole variable domain DVKVTQSSRYLVKRTGEKVFLECVQDMDHENMFWYRQDPGLGLRLIYFSYDVKMKEKGDIPEGYSVSREKKERFSLILESASTNQTSMYLCASSSPLGTGGSNQPQHFGDGTRLSIL.

A few counts support this clone. The chain recombines TRBV3-1 (or the pseudogene TRBV3-2) with TRBJ2-3; TRBD2 aligns across 8 bases. CDR3 length equals 16 residues. Germline CDR1 LGHDT, CDR2 YNNKEL (reference sequence). J was trimmed by 7 bases and V by 7 bases; bases with no gene match: 16. The DNA for the CDR3 is TGTGCCAGCATGTGGGCGGGAGGCCTTGTATTAAATACGCAGTATTTT. Encoded protein: CASMWAGGLVLNTQYF.

The V gene is TRBV18, the J gene TRBJ2-3; D uncertain. Germline CDR1 and CDR2: KGHSH and LQKENI. The V gene lost 2 bases and the J gene lost 2 bases, with 11 bases spanning the gap. This CDR3 region has 15 residues. CDR3 loop: CASSPTPRITDTQYF. The CDR3 bases are TGTGCCAGCTCACCAACTCCGCGCATCACAGATACGCAGTATTTT.